What follows are 14 T cell receptor beta chains derived from one specimen sequenced in a study of T-cell reconstitution after alpha-beta-depleted transplantation in children. Researchers prepared the TCRbeta library using unique molecular identifiers, the study reports. TCRdb ran MiXCR on the PCR reads and lists one entry per CDR3 protein. The sample includes some 500,000 distinct CDR3 sequences, approximately 32% of them seen just once. The source was PBMCs from the stem cell graft donor, collected from the stem cell graft. The receptors were gathered from a human donor who donated a stem cell graft to a child with aplastic anemia.

This clonotype occurred many times. V usage is TRBV5-1 and J usage is TRBJ1-6, with D possibly being TRBD1 (5 bases). Per germline, CDR1 SGHRS and CDR2 YFSETQ. This CDR3 is built from 15 residues. V was cut by 0 bases and J by 8 bases, with 12 bases left in between. Written as DNA, the CDR3 is TGCGCCAGCAGCTTGGACCACGAACAGGATTCACCCCTCCACTTT. Its protein product is CASSLDHEQDSPLHF.

This clonotype has a handful of counts. J is TRBJ2-1 and V is TRBV15; a weak D match, TRBD2 (6 bases). CDR1 and CDR2 from the germline V gene are LNHNV and YYDKDF (reference sequence). The CDR3 covers 15 residues. Trimming removed 5 bases from V and 2 bases from J, with 13 bases in between. The CDR3 DNA sequence: TGTGCCACCAGCGCTAGCGTAACCCCCTACAATGAGCAGTTCTTC. Protein: CATSASVTPYNEQFF.

The V gene is TRBV29-1, the J gene TRBJ2-3, with 8 nucleotides matching TRBD2. The CDR3 spans 15 residues. CDR1 is SQVTM, CDR2 ANQGSEA, per germline. V lost 4 bases and J lost 2; bases outside the gene matches: 8. CDR3 in DNA: TGCAGCGTTGGCCCCACTAGCGGAGACACAGATACGCAGTATTTT. It yields the protein CSVGPTSGDTDTQYF.

The genes are TRBV6-2 or TRBV6-3 and TRBJ2-2, with 7 bases aligning to TRBD1. Per germline, CDR1 MNHEY and CDR2 SVGEGT. Unmatched junction bases numbered 4, after V lost 4 bases and J lost 5 bases. The CDR3 totals 14 residues. CDR3 amino acids: CASSFYRGTGELFF. CDR3 DNA: TGTGCCAGCAGTTTTTACAGGGGTACCGGGGAGCTGTTTTTT.

This chain uses TRBV28 with TRBJ2-3; the match to TRBD1 covers 8 bases. Trimming took 5 bases from V and 5 from J; bases not matched to a gene: 12. The germline CDR1 and CDR2 sequences are MDHEN and SYDVKM. The CDR3 covers 16 residues. The CDR3: CASSPGQGRGGDTQYF. CDR3 sequence (DNA): TGTGCCAGCAGTCCCGGACAGGGAAGGGGAGGAGATACGCAGTATTTT.

This clonotype was detected a few times. J is TRBJ2-5 and V is TRBV5-1; possible D gene TRBD2, 6 bases. Looked up from germline, CDR1 is SGHRS and CDR2 is YFSETQ. The V end was cut by 4 bases, the J end by 0 bases, with 13 bases between. The CDR3 consists of 15 residues. DNA of the CDR3: TGCGCCAGCAGCCCGATGACTAGAAACCAAGAGACCCAGTACTTC. Translation: CASSPMTRNQETQYF.

The J gene is TRBJ2-1, the V gene TRBV12-3 or TRBV12-4; D possibly corresponds to TRBD2 (6 bases). The V and J ends lost 3 bases and 5 bases respectively, with 23 bases between them. CDR3 size: 18 residues. The CDR3: CASSFLAGYYNPNNEQFF. The CDR3 DNA sequence: TGTGCCAGCAGTTTTCTCGCGGGGTATTATAACCCAAACAATGAGCAGTTCTTC.

This clonotype occurred a few times. The chain is built from TRBV7-9 and TRBJ1-1; 7 bases are a match to TRBD1. The germline CDR1 and CDR2 sequences are SEHNR and FQNEAQ (reference sequence). V gave up 1 base and J gave up 0 bases; unmatched junction bases: 5. The CDR3 sequence is 16 residues long. CDR3 in amino acids: CASSLGRGTVNTEAFF. The CDR3 DNA is TGTGCCAGCAGCTTAGGGAGGGGGACAGTGAACACTGAAGCTTTCTTT.

The rearrangement joins TRBV5-5 to TRBJ1-1; unclear D gene. Deletions cut 0 bases from V and 1 base from J, with 16 bases between. From germline, CDR1 is SGHKS and CDR2 YYEKEE (reference sequence). The CDR3 contains 17 residues. The CDR3 coding sequence is TGTGCCAGCAGCTTGGAGGGCCCTCCGGGAGGGAACACTGAAGCTTTCTTT. This sequence encodes CASSLEGPPGGNTEAFF.

The chain joins TRBV6-5 to TRBJ1-5; 7 positions agree with TRBD1. The V gene end was trimmed by 4 bases and the J gene end by 7 bases; junction bases not matched to a gene: 4. Germline CDR1 MNHEY, CDR2 SVGAGI. The CDR3 covers 13 residues. CDR3 in amino acids: CASSLTQGQPQHF. The CDR3 DNA reads as TGTGCCAGCAGTTTAACACAGGGGCAGCCCCAGCATTTT.

The chain combines TRBV5-5 with TRBJ2-5; D is unclear. Deletions cut 0 bases from V and 1 base from J, with 10 bases between. CDR1 SGHKS and CDR2 YYEKEE come from the germline V gene (reference sequence). The CDR3 spans 15 residues. The chain's CDR3 is CASSLAGPTQETQYF. DNA for the CDR3: TGTGCCAGCAGCTTGGCTGGCCCAACCCAAGAGACCCAGTACTTC.

The chain carries TRBV20-1 and TRBJ2-1; 10 nucleotides agree with TRBD2. Losses at the gene ends were 2 bases for V and 9 bases for J; bases not matched to a gene: 7. CDR3 length: 14 amino acids. Germline lookup yields CDR1 DFQATT and CDR2 SNEGSKA (reference sequence). CDR3 nucleotide sequence: TGCAGTGCTAGACGCCTAGCGGGAGCTCTTGAGCAGTTCTTC. It codes for CSARRLAGALEQFF.

V and J are TRBV4-3 and TRBJ2-1; 13 nucleotides match TRBD2. Trimming took 0 bases from V and 11 from J; bases not matched to a gene: 4. This CDR3 region has 15 residues. Germline CDR1 reads LGHNA; CDR2 reads YSLEER. The DNA of the CDR3 is TGCGCCAGCAGCCAAGATCGACTAGCGGGAGGAAAGCAGTTCTTC. The encoded protein is CASSQDRLAGGKQFF.

This clonotype has only a few counts. The CDR3 DNA follows: TGTGCCAGCAGCTTCTATGGTGGTACAGGTACCTACAATGAGCAGTTCTTC. Encoded protein: CASSFYGGTGTYNEQFF. The chain couples TRBV7-9 to TRBJ2-1, with D tentatively TRBD1 (5 bases). The CDR3 contains 17 residues. Germline V CDR1 and CDR2: SEHNR, FQNEAQ (reference sequence). Trimming removed 3 bases at V and 2 bases at J, with 17 bases between.